This TCR beta chain was found in a study of T cells after posttransplantation cyclophosphamide. V was shortened by 6 bases and J by 7 bases, with 19 bases between the two germline ends. The CDR3 totals 15 residues. Germline CDR1 and CDR2: MNHEY and SVGAGI. TCRdb's table, derived via immunoSEQ multiplex PCR, lists solely in-frame clones and lacks some. Singletons are absent from the sample, which has roughly 49,000 clones. The sequenced material came from PBMCs. This sequence joins TRBV6-5 and TRBJ1-5; D perhaps matches TRBD1 (5 bases). The receptor was isolated from a man in his forties in good health, CMV-negative, and a related stem cell transplant donor. The CDR3 DNA reads TGTGCCAGCAGCGGAGCGATCGGGGGGAGGCAGCCCCAGCATTTT. Translated: CASSGAIGGRQPQHF.